A single sample gave rise to the 9 T cell receptor beta chains below, sequenced in a study of read filtering for tumor transcriptome and immune sequencing. This library used roughly 400 ng RNA and molecular barcoded adaptors spanning alpha/delta and beta/gamma chains. One entry per CDR3 protein results from TCRdb running MiXCR on the reads. In the table there are over 45,000 distinct CDR3 sequences, approximately 19% of which are singletons. The sequenced sample was a population of CD138-negative cells sorted from bone marrow. Receptors originate from a donor at least 40 years old with multiple myeloma.

This clonotype occurred many times. The V gene is TRBV20-1, the J gene TRBJ2-5; TRBD2 matches at 12 bases. From germline, CDR1 is DFQATT and CDR2 SNEGSKA (reference sequence). The V gene end was trimmed by 0 bases and the J gene end by 4 bases; junction bases not matched to a gene: 9. This CDR3 has 17 amino acids. In nucleotides, the CDR3 is TGCAGTGCTAGAGATCTAGCGGGAGGGCCACGGTCAGAGACCCAGTACTTC. This translates into CSARDLAGGPRSETQYF.

This clonotype was observed many times. This chain links TRBV6-2 or TRBV6-3 with TRBJ2-4, with D possibly being TRBD2 (6 bases). Germline loops: CDR1 MNHEY, CDR2 SVGEGT. This CDR3 is 16 amino acids long. Trimming pared 5 bases from V and 5 bases from J, leaving 19 bases between. CDR3 sequence reads: CASSPRGLGVQNIQYF. The CDR3 nucleotides read TGTGCCAGCAGTCCCCGGGGACTGGGGGTTCAAAACATTCAGTACTTC.

V gene TRBV7-2 combines with J gene TRBJ1-1; D not resolved. Trimming took 3 bases from V and 5 from J, leaving 13 bases between them. In germline, CDR1 is SGHTA, CDR2 FQGNSA. The CDR3 spans 14 residues. CDR3 loop: CASSFNPSGTEAFF. The DNA of the CDR3 is TGTGCCAGCAGCTTTAACCCCTCCGGGACTGAAGCTTTCTTT.

Many counts were recorded for this clonotype. The chain links TRBV2 to TRBJ1-6; 9 bases fit TRBD1. The CDR3 spans 15 residues. Germline values: CDR1 SNHLY, CDR2 FYNNEI. V lost 8 bases to trimming and J lost 7 bases; unmatched junction nucleotides: 9. CDR3 sequence reads: CASLTGQGVNSPLHF. The CDR3 DNA reads TGTGCCAGCTTGACGGGACAGGGAGTAAATTCACCCCTCCACTTT.

This clonotype was found many times. The V call is TRBV29-1, the J call TRBJ2-7; 10 bases are a match to TRBD1. The ends lost 6 bases at V and 5 bases at J; junction bases unmatched: 7. This CDR3 has 13 residues. The germline gives CDR1 SQVTM, CDR2 ANQGSEA. Written as DNA, the CDR3 is TGCAGCGTGGGGGACAGGGGCGGGGACGAGCAGTACTTC. It codes for CSVGDRGGDEQYF.

There are many counts of this clonotype. This CDR3 is CARSFTPGLAGAPRKTQYF. The CDR3 DNA sequence: TGTGCCAGAAGCTTCACGCCGGGACTAGCGGGAGCCCCCAGGAAGACCCAGTACTTC. The chain employs TRBV5-3 and TRBJ2-5, with 14 bases matching TRBD2. TRBV5-3 is identified as an open reading frame with a role that is uncertain. Trimming took 2 bases from V and 6 from J; bases not matched to a gene: 15. The CDR3 has 19 amino acids.

This clonotype appeared many times. The chain has TRBV5-4 and TRBJ2-7; D not resolved. Trimming took 1 base from V and 6 from J, leaving 17 bases between them. The CDR3 length is 15 residues. Germline CDR1 is SGHNT and CDR2 is YYREEE (reference sequence). CDR3 amino acids: CASSLKGGVAPEQYF. CDR3 bases: TGTGCCAGCAGCTTGAAGGGTGGCGTGGCCCCCGAGCAGTACTTC.

This clonotype was counted many times. This chain uses TRBV2 with TRBJ2-1, with 10 bases matching TRBD1. Germline V gene data show CDR1 as SNHLY and CDR2 as FYNNEI. The V and J ends lost 6 bases and 7 bases, in that order; junction bases with no gene match: 9. The CDR3 runs 15 residues. The CDR3: CASRTGGLRWNEQFF. The CDR3 nucleotides read TGTGCCAGCAGGACAGGGGGCTTGAGGTGGAATGAGCAGTTCTTC.

Concerning this clonotype itself: This sequence is one base from a far larger clone and is likely a read error. CDR3 DNA: TGTGCCTGCAGCTTAGGTTCACCCCTCCACTTT. The encoded protein is CACSLGSPLHF. The J gene is TRBJ1-1, the V gene TRBV7-2; D ambiguous. Judging by the DNA end, TRBJ1-6 fits better; the J call may be wrong. Looked up from germline, CDR1 is SGHTA and CDR2 is FQGNSA. This CDR3 contains 11 residues.